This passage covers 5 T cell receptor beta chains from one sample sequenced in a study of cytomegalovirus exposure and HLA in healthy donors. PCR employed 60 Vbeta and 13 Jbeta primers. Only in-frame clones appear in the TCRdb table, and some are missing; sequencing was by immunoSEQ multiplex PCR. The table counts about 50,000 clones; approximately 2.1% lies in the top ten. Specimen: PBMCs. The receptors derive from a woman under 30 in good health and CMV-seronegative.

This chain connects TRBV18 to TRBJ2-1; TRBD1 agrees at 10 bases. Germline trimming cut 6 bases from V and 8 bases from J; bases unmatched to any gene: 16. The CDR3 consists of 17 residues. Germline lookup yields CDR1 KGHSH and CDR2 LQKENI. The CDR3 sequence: CASSPQQPGQGRYEQFF. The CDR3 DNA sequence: TGTGCCAGCTCCCCGCAACAACCGGGACAGGGGAGATATGAGCAGTTCTTC.

As DNA, the CDR3 is TGTGCCAGCAGCGTCCAGTCGCTAGGCACCGGGGAGCTGTTTTTT. As protein: CASSVQSLGTGELFF. The chain uses TRBV9 and TRBJ2-2; D remains unclear. Germline CDR1 is SGDLS and CDR2 is YYNGEE. This CDR3 has 15 amino acids. The ends were cut back, 2 bases at V and 4 bases at J, with 12 bases in the middle.

The CDR3 sequence: CASRTGTGTDTQYF. CDR3 coding DNA: TGCGCCAGCAGGACGGGGACAGGGACAGATACGCAGTATTTT. The V gene is TRBV10-1, the J gene TRBJ2-3; TRBD1 aligns across 9 bases. The CDR3 has 14 amino acids. Germline V gene sequence: CDR1 WNHNN, CDR2 SYGVQD (reference sequence). V was clipped by 6 bases and J by 3 bases; unmatched bases: 4.

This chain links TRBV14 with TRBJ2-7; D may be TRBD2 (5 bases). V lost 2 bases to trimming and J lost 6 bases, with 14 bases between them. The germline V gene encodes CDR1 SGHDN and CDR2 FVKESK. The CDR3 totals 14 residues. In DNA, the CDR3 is TGTGCCAGCAGCCAAACGGGGTCGCTACGCGAGCAGTACTTC. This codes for CASSQTGSLREQYF.

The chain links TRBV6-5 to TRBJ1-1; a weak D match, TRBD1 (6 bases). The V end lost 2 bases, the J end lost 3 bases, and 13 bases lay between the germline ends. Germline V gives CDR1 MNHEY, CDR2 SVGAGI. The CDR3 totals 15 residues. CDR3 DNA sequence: TGTGCCAGCAGTTACGGTGGGGGCGCCGACACTGAAGCTTTCTTT. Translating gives CASSYGGGADTEAFF.